Given below is one T cell receptor (beta chain) in context. Each participant's cohort was designated according to participant-reported clinical history. Germline-derived CDR1 and CDR2 are SGHNT and YYREEE (reference sequence). The CDR3 runs 15 residues. V trimming: 1 base; J trimming: 3 bases; junction bases outside the gene matches: 6. The sample is drawn from a study of blood T cell repertoires in COVID-19. Study-level background: Samples came from the United States, Italy and Spain, spanning acute and convalescent COVID-19. The cDNA or gDNA used as material had been derived from T cells, B-cell-depleted T cells, or PBMCs.

In the source study's methods: Quantification of nucleated cells was approximated via reference gene primer amplification. The repertoire was sequenced with immunoSEQ multiplex PCR; TCRdb's copy has only in-frame clones and lacks some. V and J calls and clone size follow that table, whereas D and trimming were derived from the DNA. The data hold around 250,000 clones, with 80% to 90% observed a single time. The chain has TRBV5-4 and TRBJ1-1, with 7 bases matching TRBD1. The origin of this receptor is a woman aged 50 to 60 who had recovered from COVID-19. Sequences were obtained from PBMCs or T cells enriched from blood (not recorded which). CDR3 protein: CASSLRRGRDTEAFF. CDR3 coding DNA: TGTGCCAGCAGCTTGCGAAGGGGGCGGGACACTGAAGCTTTCTTT.